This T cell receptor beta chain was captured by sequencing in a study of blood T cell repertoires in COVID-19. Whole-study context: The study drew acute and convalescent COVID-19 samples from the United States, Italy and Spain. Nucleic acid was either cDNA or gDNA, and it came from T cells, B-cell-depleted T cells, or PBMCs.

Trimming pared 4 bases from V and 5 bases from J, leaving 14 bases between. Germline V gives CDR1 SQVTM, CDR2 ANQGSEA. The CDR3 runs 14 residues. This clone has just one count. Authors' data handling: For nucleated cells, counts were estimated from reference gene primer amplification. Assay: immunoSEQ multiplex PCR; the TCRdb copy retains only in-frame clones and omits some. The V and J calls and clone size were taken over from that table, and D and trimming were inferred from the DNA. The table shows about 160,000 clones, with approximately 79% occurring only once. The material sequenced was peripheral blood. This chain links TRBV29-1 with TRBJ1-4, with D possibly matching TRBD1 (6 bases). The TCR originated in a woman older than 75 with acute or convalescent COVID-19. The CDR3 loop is CSVARQGSNEKLFF. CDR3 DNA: TGCAGCGTTGCACGCCAGGGGAGCAATGAAAAACTGTTTTTT. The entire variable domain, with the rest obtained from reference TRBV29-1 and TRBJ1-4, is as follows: SAVISQKPSRDICQRGTSLTIQCQVDSQVTMMFWYRQQPGQSLTLIATANQGSEATYESGFVIDKFPISRPNLTFSTLTVSNMSPEDSSIYLCSVARQGSNEKLFFGSGTQLSVL.